This is a list of T cell receptor beta chains from one sample in a study of T cells after yellow fever vaccination. TCRdb re-analysed the 5' RACE reads in MiXCR, keeping a single row per CDR3 protein. The top ten clones hold about 20% of a sample with 310,000 or so distinct CDR3 sequences, approximately 3.8% of them seen once. Here the sequenced sample was PBMCs, taken on the day of the yellow fever booster vaccination. The source is a man aged 18 to 29 who received the YFV17D yellow fever vaccine. The CDR3 runs from the conserved cysteine through the conserved F or W. D genes are given only for firm matches. Rows may omit the clone size; those that give it use once, few, many or a size class.

j_gene: TRBJ2-7
abundance: -
v_gene: TRBV20-1
d_gene: -
CDR3aa: CSARDVRDYEQYF
CDR3nt: TGCAGTGCTAGAGATGTCAGGGACTACGAGCAGTACTTC

j_gene: TRBJ1-1
abundance: many
v_gene: TRBV7-9
d_gene: -
CDR3aa: CASSFTGLGAFF
CDR3nt: TGTGCCAGCAGCTTCACAGGGTTGGGAGCTTTCTTT

j_gene: TRBJ1-1
abundance: few
v_gene: TRBV7-2
d_gene: TRBD1
CDR3aa: CASSERPDRGQTEAFF
CDR3nt: TGTGCCAGCAGCGAGCGCCCCGACAGGGGGCAGACTGAAGCTTTCTTT

j_gene: TRBJ1-5
abundance: few
v_gene: TRBV20-1
d_gene: TRBD1
CDR3aa: CSASGGQGHQPQHF
CDR3nt: TGCAGTGCTAGTGGGGGACAGGGTCATCAGCCCCAGCATTTT

j_gene: TRBJ1-2
abundance: -
v_gene: TRBV7-6
d_gene: TRBD1
CDR3aa: CASSLRQGRGYTF
CDR3nt: TGTGCCAGCAGCTTACGACAGGGCAGGGGCTACACCTTC

j_gene: TRBJ2-1
abundance: few
v_gene: TRBV20-1
d_gene: TRBD1
CDR3aa: CSAHDRANEQFF
CDR3nt: TGCAGTGCTCACGACAGGGCCAATGAGCAGTTCTTC

j_gene: TRBJ1-1
abundance: -
v_gene: TRBV3-1
d_gene: -
CDR3aa: CASSQAPNTEALF
CDR3nt: TGTGCCAGCAGCCAAGCCCCGAACACTGAAGCTTTATTT

j_gene: TRBJ1-1
abundance: -
v_gene: TRBV2
d_gene: -
CDR3aa: CASSEGGLNTEAFF
CDR3nt: TGTGCCAGCAGTGAAGGGGGGCTGAACACTGAAGCTTTCTTT

j_gene: TRBJ2-7
abundance: -
v_gene: TRBV6-2/TRBV6-3
d_gene: -
CDR3aa: CASGGDPRNEQYF
CDR3nt: TGTGCCAGCGGCGGGGACCCCCGGAACGAGCAGTACTTC

j_gene: TRBJ2-7
abundance: many
v_gene: TRBV4-1
d_gene: -
CDR3aa: CASSARGSGSYEQYF
CDR3nt: TGCGCCAGCAGCGCAAGGGGGAGCGGGTCCTACGAGCAGTACTTC

j_gene: TRBJ2-3
abundance: -
v_gene: TRBV4-3
d_gene: -
CDR3aa: CASSPDSFTDTQYF
CDR3nt: TGCGCCAGCAGCCCGGACAGTTTCACAGATACGCAGTATTTT

j_gene: TRBJ2-2
abundance: many
v_gene: TRBV7-2
d_gene: -
CDR3aa: CASRLAANTGELFF
CDR3nt: TGTGCCAGCAGACTAGCCGCGAACACCGGGGAGCTGTTTTTT

j_gene: TRBJ1-1
abundance: many
v_gene: TRBV4-1
d_gene: -
CDR3aa: CASSKRQEYEAFF
CDR3nt: TGCGCCAGCAGCAAGAGACAGGAGTATGAAGCTTTCTTT

j_gene: TRBJ1-5
abundance: many
v_gene: TRBV6-5
d_gene: -
CDR3aa: CASRNLGPSTSNQPQHF
CDR3nt: TGTGCCAGCAGAAACCTGGGGCCGAGCACTAGCAATCAGCCCCAGCATTTT

j_gene: TRBJ2-3
abundance: many
v_gene: TRBV28
d_gene: TRBD2
CDR3aa: CASRRPGGVTDTQYF
CDR3nt: TGTGCCAGCCGGCGACCGGGGGGGGTCACAGATACGCAGTATTTT

j_gene: TRBJ2-1
abundance: many
v_gene: TRBV7-2
d_gene: -
CDR3aa: CASSPHFEGPGNEQFF
CDR3nt: TGTGCCAGCAGCCCTCACTTTGAAGGGCCGGGCAATGAGCAGTTCTTC

j_gene: TRBJ2-3
abundance: -
v_gene: TRBV6-5
d_gene: -
CDR3aa: CASSYSRGNTDTQYF
CDR3nt: TGTGCCAGCAGTTACAGTCGGGGGAACACAGATACGCAGTATTTT

j_gene: TRBJ2-1
abundance: many
v_gene: TRBV28
d_gene: -
CDR3aa: CASVPRRLYNEQFF
CDR3nt: TGTGCCAGCGTCCCCAGGCGACTCTACAATGAGCAGTTCTTC

j_gene: TRBJ1-2
abundance: many
v_gene: TRBV7-9
d_gene: -
CDR3aa: CASSINYGYTF
CDR3nt: TGTGCCAGCAGCATCAACTATGGCTACACCTTC

j_gene: TRBJ1-1
abundance: few
v_gene: TRBV2
d_gene: -
CDR3aa: CASTEDVGNTEAFF
CDR3nt: TGTGCCAGCACCGAGGACGTCGGGAACACTGAAGCTTTCTTT

j_gene: TRBJ2-2
abundance: many
v_gene: TRBV5-1
d_gene: -
CDR3aa: CASSSRNTGELFF
CDR3nt: TGCGCCAGCAGCTCTAGGAACACCGGGGAGCTGTTTTTT

j_gene: TRBJ1-6
abundance: few
v_gene: TRBV20-1
d_gene: TRBD1
CDR3aa: CSAARGDSAGYNSPLHF
CDR3nt: TGCAGTGCTGCAAGAGGGGACAGCGCAGGTTATAATTCACCCCTCCACTTT

j_gene: TRBJ2-7
abundance: few
v_gene: TRBV19
d_gene: -
CDR3aa: CASSPLDGSSYEQYF
CDR3nt: TGTGCCAGTAGTCCTTTAGATGGGAGCTCCTACGAGCAGTACTTC

j_gene: TRBJ1-5
abundance: few
v_gene: TRBV20-1
d_gene: -
CDR3aa: CSANPGYRSQPQHF
CDR3nt: TGCAGTGCTAACCCCGGGTACAGGAGTCAGCCCCAGCATTTT

j_gene: TRBJ2-3
abundance: many
v_gene: TRBV7-2
d_gene: -
CDR3aa: CASSLTGGVTDTQYF
CDR3nt: TGTGCCAGCAGCCTCACGGGTGGAGTCACAGATACGCAGTATTTT

j_gene: TRBJ2-1
abundance: -
v_gene: TRBV19
d_gene: TRBD2
CDR3aa: CASSKLAGSISYNEQFF
CDR3nt: TGTGCCAGTAGCAAACTAGCGGGTTCGATATCCTACAATGAGCAGTTCTTC

j_gene: TRBJ2-7
abundance: few
v_gene: TRBV9
d_gene: TRBD2
CDR3aa: CASSQRAGRTYEQYF
CDR3nt: TGTGCCAGCAGCCAGAGAGCGGGGCGTACCTACGAGCAGTACTTC

j_gene: TRBJ2-7
abundance: many
v_gene: TRBV5-1
d_gene: -
CDR3aa: CASSFRQEQYF
CDR3nt: TGCGCCAGCAGCTTCCGGCAAGAGCAGTACTTC

j_gene: TRBJ2-1
abundance: -
v_gene: TRBV27
d_gene: -
CDR3aa: CASSFIGSYNEQFF
CDR3nt: TGTGCCAGCAGTTTCATTGGCTCCTACAATGAGCAGTTCTTC

j_gene: TRBJ2-1
abundance: few
v_gene: TRBV2
d_gene: -
CDR3aa: CASPGRRRVSYFIAPDNEQFF
CDR3nt: TGTGCCAGCCCAGGGCGGCGTCGGGTTTCTTATTTTATCGCACCGGACAATGAGCAGTTCTTC

j_gene: TRBJ2-3
abundance: few
v_gene: TRBV4-1
d_gene: TRBD1
CDR3aa: CASSQPYRGPKDTQYF
CDR3nt: TGCGCCAGCAGCCAACCTTACAGGGGGCCTAAAGATACGCAGTATTTT

j_gene: TRBJ2-3
abundance: many
v_gene: TRBV27
d_gene: -
CDR3aa: CASSSRTGSVADTQYF
CDR3nt: TGTGCCAGCAGTAGCCGTACAGGGTCTGTCGCAGATACGCAGTATTTT

j_gene: TRBJ2-5
abundance: many
v_gene: TRBV12-3/TRBV12-4
d_gene: -
CDR3aa: CASSRGRQAPSRTQYF
CDR3nt: TGTGCCAGCAGTCGCGGTCGACAGGCTCCTAGTCGGACCCAGTACTTC

j_gene: TRBJ1-3
abundance: many
v_gene: TRBV11-2
d_gene: -
CDR3aa: CASSFPFLPLATGNTIYF
CDR3nt: TGTGCCAGCAGCTTCCCCTTCCTGCCCTTAGCCACTGGAAACACCATATATTTT

j_gene: TRBJ1-2
abundance: few
v_gene: TRBV29-1
d_gene: -
CDR3aa: CSTGGVTSAYGYTF
CDR3nt: TGCAGCACCGGTGGAGTTACCTCGGCCTATGGCTACACCTTC

j_gene: TRBJ2-7
abundance: many
v_gene: TRBV12-3/TRBV12-4
d_gene: -
CDR3aa: CASKISGGAYEQYF
CDR3nt: TGTGCCAGCAAGATCTCCGGCGGCGCCTACGAGCAGTACTTC

j_gene: TRBJ1-2
abundance: many
v_gene: TRBV20-1
d_gene: -
CDR3aa: CSARKGQDYGYTF
CDR3nt: TGCAGTGCTAGAAAGGGGCAGGACTATGGCTACACCTTC

j_gene: TRBJ1-1
abundance: few
v_gene: TRBV9
d_gene: -
CDR3aa: CASSVGWRNTEAFF
CDR3nt: TGTGCCAGCAGCGTAGGTTGGAGGAACACTGAAGCTTTCTTT

j_gene: TRBJ2-7
abundance: many
v_gene: TRBV4-1
d_gene: TRBD1
CDR3aa: CASSQTGVREQYF
CDR3nt: TGCGCCAGCAGCCAAACAGGGGTCCGCGAGCAGTACTTC

j_gene: TRBJ2-3
abundance: few
v_gene: TRBV5-1
d_gene: -
CDR3aa: CASRRGAKMQYF
CDR3nt: TGCGCCAGCAGGAGGGGTGCAAAGATGCAGTATTTT

j_gene: TRBJ2-7
abundance: many
v_gene: TRBV5-1
d_gene: -
CDR3aa: CASRFGLDRTYEQYF
CDR3nt: TGCGCCAGCAGATTCGGGTTGGACAGAACCTACGAGCAGTACTTC

j_gene: TRBJ2-1
abundance: many
v_gene: TRBV6-1
d_gene: TRBD2
CDR3aa: CASSASRSGGANEQFF
CDR3nt: TGTGCCAGCAGCGCGTCTCGGAGCGGGGGGGCGAATGAGCAGTTCTTC

j_gene: TRBJ2-2
abundance: many
v_gene: TRBV6-2/TRBV6-3
d_gene: TRBD2
CDR3aa: CASSYFLGEGKGTGELFF
CDR3nt: TGTGCCAGCAGTTACTTCCTAGGGGAGGGTAAAGGCACCGGGGAGCTGTTTTTT

j_gene: TRBJ2-2
abundance: many
v_gene: TRBV2
d_gene: -
CDR3aa: CASSEVLTGELFF
CDR3nt: TGTGCCAGCAGTGAAGTACTCACCGGGGAGCTGTTTTTT

j_gene: TRBJ2-1
abundance: -
v_gene: TRBV9
d_gene: TRBD1
CDR3aa: CASSVAWDRLDEQFF
CDR3nt: TGTGCCAGCAGCGTAGCCTGGGACAGGCTGGATGAGCAGTTCTTC

j_gene: TRBJ2-3
abundance: -
v_gene: TRBV7-2
d_gene: TRBD1
CDR3aa: CASSWDRGRTQYF
CDR3nt: TGTGCCAGCAGCTGGGACAGGGGCCGTACGCAGTATTTT

j_gene: TRBJ1-1
abundance: few
v_gene: TRBV11-2
d_gene: -
CDR3aa: CASSFTPSGFHRGAFF
CDR3nt: TGTGCCAGCAGCTTTACTCCCTCGGGCTTTCACCGGGGTGCTTTCTTT

j_gene: TRBJ2-6
abundance: many
v_gene: TRBV6-4
d_gene: -
CDR3aa: CASSDNSGANVLTF
CDR3nt: TGTGCCAGCAGTGACAACTCTGGGGCCAACGTCCTGACTTTC

j_gene: TRBJ1-2
abundance: many
v_gene: TRBV7-2
d_gene: -
CDR3aa: CASSLESGVRGYTF
CDR3nt: TGTGCCAGCAGCTTAGAGTCCGGGGTCCGTGGCTACACCTTC

j_gene: TRBJ2-7
abundance: many
v_gene: TRBV3-1
d_gene: -
CDR3aa: CASSQVVGSYEQYF
CDR3nt: TGTGCCAGCAGCCAAGTCGTCGGTTCCTACGAGCAGTACTTC

j_gene: TRBJ2-7
abundance: many
v_gene: TRBV20-1
d_gene: -
CDR3aa: CSARSIYEQYF
CDR3nt: TGCAGTGCTAGGTCTATCTACGAGCAGTACTTC

j_gene: TRBJ2-5
abundance: many
v_gene: TRBV29-1
d_gene: -
CDR3aa: CSVEKDFKETQYF
CDR3nt: TGCAGCGTTGAAAAGGACTTTAAAGAGACCCAGTACTTC

j_gene: TRBJ2-5
abundance: -
v_gene: TRBV7-2
d_gene: -
CDR3aa: CASSFLSGQETQYF
CDR3nt: TGTGCCAGCAGCTTTTTGTCCGGCCAAGAGACCCAGTACTTC

j_gene: TRBJ2-7
abundance: -
v_gene: TRBV7-2
d_gene: TRBD1
CDR3aa: CASRTTGQGSYEQYF
CDR3nt: TGTGCCAGCAGAACTACGGGACAGGGGAGCTACGAGCAGTACTTC

j_gene: TRBJ2-6
abundance: many
v_gene: TRBV5-1
d_gene: -
CDR3aa: CASSLGRGAPDGANVLTF
CDR3nt: TGCGCCAGCAGCTTGGGGAGGGGAGCTCCGGATGGGGCCAACGTCCTGACTTTC

j_gene: TRBJ2-5
abundance: few
v_gene: TRBV24-1
d_gene: -
CDR3aa: CATSQVTLGRNQETQYF
CDR3nt: TGTGCCACCAGCCAAGTGACCCTGGGTCGAAACCAAGAGACCCAGTACTTC

j_gene: TRBJ1-1
abundance: few
v_gene: TRBV6-5
d_gene: TRBD1
CDR3aa: CASSYRGRGLNTEAFF
CDR3nt: TGTGCCAGCAGTTACCGAGGCAGGGGGCTCAACACTGAAGCTTTCTTT

j_gene: TRBJ2-7
abundance: many
v_gene: TRBV5-1
d_gene: -
CDR3aa: CASSFLLSGSSYEQYF
CDR3nt: TGCGCCAGCAGCTTTTTACTTAGCGGCAGCTCCTACGAGCAGTACTTC

j_gene: TRBJ2-7
abundance: -
v_gene: TRBV29-1
d_gene: -
CDR3aa: CSVEAVSAEQYF
CDR3nt: TGCAGCGTTGAAGCGGTCTCGGCTGAGCAGTACTTC